This T cell receptor (beta chain) was identified in a study of molecular identifiers for immune sequencing clone quantification. Study background: RNA from around 20,000 or 100,000 naive CD8 cells was split five ways in replicates, with four sequenced. Study-level findings and limits: Naive cells had under 1% of molecules in clones above 20 RNA copies, effectors over 99%.

For bulk TCR libraries, previously described methods and listed TCR primers were used. TCRdb re-analysed the PCR reads in MiXCR, keeping a single row per CDR3 protein. The sample shows some 94,000 distinct CDR3 sequences, roughly 23% of them seen only once. The CDR3 covers 15 residues. Germline V gene lookup returns CDR1 MNHNS and CDR2 SASEGT. The V end lost 2 bases, the J end lost 2 bases, and 13 bases lay between the germline ends. This clonotype was detected only a few times. Antigen unknown. The sequenced material came from naive CD8+ T cells from blood, with Jurkat cell RNA spiked in. The subset denotes: FACS-sorted CD8+CD4-CCR7+CD45RA+ naive T cells. The chain combines TRBV6-1 with TRBJ2-7; D could derive from TRBD1 or TRBD2 (6 bases each). The source is a human donor in good health. Some libraries in this study had Jurkat cell RNA spiked in. The CDR3 DNA sequence: TGTGCCAGCAGTGAATGGCTGGGGGGCCCCTACGAGCAGTACTTC. Its protein is CASSEWLGGPYEQYF.